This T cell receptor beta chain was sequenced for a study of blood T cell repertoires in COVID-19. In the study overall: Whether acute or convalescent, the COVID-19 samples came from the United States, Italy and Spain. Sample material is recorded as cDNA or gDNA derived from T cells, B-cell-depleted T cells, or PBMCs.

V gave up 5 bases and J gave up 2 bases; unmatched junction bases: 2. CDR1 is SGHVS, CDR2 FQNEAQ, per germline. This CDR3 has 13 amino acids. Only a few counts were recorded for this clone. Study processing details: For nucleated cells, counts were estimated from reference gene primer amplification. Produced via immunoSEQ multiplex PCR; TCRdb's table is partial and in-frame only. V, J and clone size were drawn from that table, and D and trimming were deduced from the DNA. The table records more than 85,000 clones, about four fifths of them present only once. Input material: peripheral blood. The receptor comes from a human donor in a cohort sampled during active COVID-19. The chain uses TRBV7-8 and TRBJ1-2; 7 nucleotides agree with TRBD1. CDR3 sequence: CASSQQGNYGYTF. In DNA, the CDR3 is TGTGCCAGCAGCCAACAGGGGAACTATGGCTACACCTTC.